This passage covers 5 T cell receptor beta chains from one sample sequenced in a study of neurological immune-mediated disorders. TCRdb reprocessed the 5' RACE reads via MiXCR and lists one record per CDR3 protein. Altogether tens of thousands of distinct CDR3 sequences are present, about a tenth being singletons, with the ten largest covering over 20%. The sequencing input was PBMCs. All receptors derive from a woman aged 40 to 50 with HTLV-1-associated myelopathy (HAM/TSP).

Ten or more counts support this clonotype. The rearrangement links TRBV5-6 to TRBJ2-7; 8 bases map to TRBD1. The CDR3 totals 16 residues. Trimming at V came to 1 base and at J to 2 bases, leaving 8 bases not matched to a gene. The V gene's germline CDR1 is SGHDT and CDR2 YYEEEE. CDR3 in amino acids: CASSLMTGAQPYEQYF. DNA of the CDR3: TGTGCCAGCAGCTTGATGACAGGGGCCCAGCCCTACGAGCAGTACTTC.

The sample holds many counts of this clonotype. The chain has TRBV29-1 and TRBJ1-5; a weak D match, TRBD1 (5 bases). The CDR3 is 15 residues long. From germline, CDR1 is SQVTM and CDR2 ANQGSEA. V lost 6 bases, J lost 3 bases, and 18 bases lay in between. The CDR3 sequence is CSVAEGQAYNQPQHF. CDR3 bases: TGCAGCGTCGCGGAGGGGCAGGCGTACAATCAGCCCCAGCATTTT. Variable domain in full (rest from reference TRBV29-1 and TRBJ1-5): SAVISQKPSRDICQRGTSLTIQCQVDSQVTMMFWYRQQPGQSLTLIATANQGSEATYESGFVIDKFPISRPNLTFSTLTVSNMSPEDSSIYLCSVAEGQAYNQPQHFGDGTRLSIL.

There are many counts of this clonotype. V gene TRBV5-1 combines with J gene TRBJ2-1; 7 positions agree with TRBD2. CDR1 and CDR2 from the germline V gene are SGHRS and YFSETQ. V was pared by 0 bases and J by 6 bases, with 6 bases of the junction left unmatched. This CDR3 has 15 residues. The CDR3 DNA reads TGCGCCAGCAGCTTGGGTCTAGCGGCGCCCAATGAGCAGTTCTTC. This translates into CASSLGLAAPNEQFF.

The sample holds many counts of this clonotype. The chain is built from TRBV5-1 and TRBJ1-1; no definite D call. The CDR3 covers 15 residues. Germline CDR1 reads SGHRS; CDR2 reads YFSETQ. The V gene lost 4 bases and the J gene lost 2 bases, with 15 bases spanning the gap. The CDR3 region has the DNA TGCGCCAGCAGCCTCCCTACACGAACTAACACTGAAGCTTTCTTT. Its translation: CASSLPTRTNTEAFF.

This clonotype was detected ten times or more. V usage is TRBV12-3 or TRBV12-4 and J usage is TRBJ1-5, with a possible D match to TRBD1 (5 bases). The CDR3 is made up of 14 amino acids. V was clipped by 5 bases and J by 0 bases, with 8 bases between them. The CDR3 bases are TGTGCCAGCAGTGGGGACGCTAGCAATCAGCCCCAGCATTTT. Translating it yields CASSGDASNQPQHF.